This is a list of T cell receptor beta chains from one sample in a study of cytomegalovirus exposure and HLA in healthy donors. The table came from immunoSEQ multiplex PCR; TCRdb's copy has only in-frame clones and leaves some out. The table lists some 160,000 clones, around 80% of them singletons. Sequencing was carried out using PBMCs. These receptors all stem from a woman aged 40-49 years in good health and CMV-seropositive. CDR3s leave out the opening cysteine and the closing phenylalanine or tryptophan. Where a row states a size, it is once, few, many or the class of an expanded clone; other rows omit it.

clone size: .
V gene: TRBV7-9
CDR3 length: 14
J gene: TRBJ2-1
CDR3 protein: ASSPSGVSSYNEQF

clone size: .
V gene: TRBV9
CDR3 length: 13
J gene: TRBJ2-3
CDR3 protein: ASSITSSDTDTQY

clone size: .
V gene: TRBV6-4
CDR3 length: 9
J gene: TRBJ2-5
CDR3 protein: ASWAGETQY

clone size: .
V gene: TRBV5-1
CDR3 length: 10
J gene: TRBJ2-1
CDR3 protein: ASSSTFTEQF

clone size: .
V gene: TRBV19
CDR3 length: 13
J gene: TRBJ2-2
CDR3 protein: ASRPGTLRFGELF

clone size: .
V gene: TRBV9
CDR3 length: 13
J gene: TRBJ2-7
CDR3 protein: ASSVDSRVTYEQY

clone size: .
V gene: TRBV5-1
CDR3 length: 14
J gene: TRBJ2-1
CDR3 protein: ASSSTGISLYNEQF

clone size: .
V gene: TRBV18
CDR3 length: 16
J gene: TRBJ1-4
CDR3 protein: ASSPRTGTGDWREKLF

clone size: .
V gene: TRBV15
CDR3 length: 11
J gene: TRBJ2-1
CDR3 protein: ATSATRYNEQF

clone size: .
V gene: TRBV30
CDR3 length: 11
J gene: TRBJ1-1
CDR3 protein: AWSRGGGTEAF

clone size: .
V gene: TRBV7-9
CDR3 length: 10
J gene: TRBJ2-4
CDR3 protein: SSSPLINIQY

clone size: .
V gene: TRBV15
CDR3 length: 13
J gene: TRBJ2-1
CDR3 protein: ATSRTGDSYNEQF

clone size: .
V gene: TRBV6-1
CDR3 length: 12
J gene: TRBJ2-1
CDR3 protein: ASTGTSARNEQF

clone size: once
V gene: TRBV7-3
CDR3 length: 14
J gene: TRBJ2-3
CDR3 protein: ASSRSSGGGTDTQY

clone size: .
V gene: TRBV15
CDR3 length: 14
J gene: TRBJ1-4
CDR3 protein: ATSRFGQGAGEKLF

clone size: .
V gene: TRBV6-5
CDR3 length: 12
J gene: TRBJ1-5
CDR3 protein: ASSSDMLNQPQH

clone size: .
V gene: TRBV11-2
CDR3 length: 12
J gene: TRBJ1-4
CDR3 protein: ASSQGGPDEKLF

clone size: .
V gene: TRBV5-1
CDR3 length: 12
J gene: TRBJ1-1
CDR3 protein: ASRPGQGNTEAF

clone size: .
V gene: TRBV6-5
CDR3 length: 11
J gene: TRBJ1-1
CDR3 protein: ASSTGVNTEAF

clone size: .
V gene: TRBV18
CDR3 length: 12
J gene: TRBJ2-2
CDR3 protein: ASSSDRNTGELF

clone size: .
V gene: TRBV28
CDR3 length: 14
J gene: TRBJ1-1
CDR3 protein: ASSPPGGSAGTEAF

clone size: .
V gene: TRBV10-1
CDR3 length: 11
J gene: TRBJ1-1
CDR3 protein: ASSEGGATEAF

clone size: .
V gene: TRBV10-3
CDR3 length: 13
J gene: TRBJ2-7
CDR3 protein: AISDQVGQPYEQY

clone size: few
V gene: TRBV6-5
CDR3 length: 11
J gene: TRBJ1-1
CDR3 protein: ASTSPKPPEAF

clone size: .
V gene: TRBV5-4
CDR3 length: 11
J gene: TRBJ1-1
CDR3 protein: ASSLPGGAEAF

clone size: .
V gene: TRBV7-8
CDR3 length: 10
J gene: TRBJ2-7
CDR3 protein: ASSLGVYEQY

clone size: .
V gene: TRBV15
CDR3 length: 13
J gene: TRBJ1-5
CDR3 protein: ATSRGTSPGQPQH

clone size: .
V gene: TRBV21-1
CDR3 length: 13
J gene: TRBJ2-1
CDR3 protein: ASSKGRTGNSEQF

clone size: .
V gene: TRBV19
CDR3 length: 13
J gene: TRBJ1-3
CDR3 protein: ASRTGQGSGNTIY

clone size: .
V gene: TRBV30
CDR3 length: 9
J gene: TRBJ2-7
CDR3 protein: AWSGGREQY

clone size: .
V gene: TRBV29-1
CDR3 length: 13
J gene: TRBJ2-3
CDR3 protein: SVHKGGRGTDTQY

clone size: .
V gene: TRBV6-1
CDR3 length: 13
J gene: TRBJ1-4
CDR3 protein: ASSALLDRGEKLF

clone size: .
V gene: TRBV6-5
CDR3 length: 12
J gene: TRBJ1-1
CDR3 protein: ASSYPTGNTEAF

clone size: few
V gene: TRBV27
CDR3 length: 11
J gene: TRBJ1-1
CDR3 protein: ASREYRGTEAF

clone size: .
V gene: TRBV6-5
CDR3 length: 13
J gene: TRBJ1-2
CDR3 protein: ASSYERDSRNGYT

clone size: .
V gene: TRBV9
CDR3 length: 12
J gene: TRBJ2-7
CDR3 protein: ASSAREIGYEQY

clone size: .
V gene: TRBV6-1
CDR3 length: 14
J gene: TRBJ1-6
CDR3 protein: ASSERRGGADSPLH

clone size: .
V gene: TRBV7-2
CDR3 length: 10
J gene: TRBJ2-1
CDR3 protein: ASSFSRDEQF

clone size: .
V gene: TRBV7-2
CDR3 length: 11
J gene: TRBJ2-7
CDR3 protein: ASSLVESYEQY

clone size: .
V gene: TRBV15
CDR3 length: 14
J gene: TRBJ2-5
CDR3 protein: ATSRDGGTGEETQY

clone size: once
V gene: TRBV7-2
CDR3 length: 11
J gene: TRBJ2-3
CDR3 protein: ASSLEDTDTQY

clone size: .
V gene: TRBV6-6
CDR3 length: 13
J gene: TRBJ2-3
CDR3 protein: ASRMSSGLGDTQY

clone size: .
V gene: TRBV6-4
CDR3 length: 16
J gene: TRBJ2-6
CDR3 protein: ASSDGQGGGSGANVLT

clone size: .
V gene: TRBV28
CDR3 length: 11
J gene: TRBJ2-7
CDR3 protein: ASSRTGGYEQY

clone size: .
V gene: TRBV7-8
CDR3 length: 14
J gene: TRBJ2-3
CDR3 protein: ASSLRTSGTTDTQY

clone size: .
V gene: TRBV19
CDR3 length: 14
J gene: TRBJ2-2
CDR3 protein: ASTQAGGHDTGELF

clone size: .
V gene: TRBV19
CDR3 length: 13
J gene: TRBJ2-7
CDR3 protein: ASSIEAGSSYEQY

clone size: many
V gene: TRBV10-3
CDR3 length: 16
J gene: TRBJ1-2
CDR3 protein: AINGGGSTPLQGYGYT

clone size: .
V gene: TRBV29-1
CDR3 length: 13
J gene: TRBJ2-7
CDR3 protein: SVEGYRENEYEQY

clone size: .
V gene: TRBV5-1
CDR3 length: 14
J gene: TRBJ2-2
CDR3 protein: ASSYRTGAHTGELF

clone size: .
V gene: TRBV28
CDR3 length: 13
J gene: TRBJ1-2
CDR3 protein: ASSRPLLGGYGYT

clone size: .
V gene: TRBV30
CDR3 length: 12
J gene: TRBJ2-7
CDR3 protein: AWSAGGSSYEQY

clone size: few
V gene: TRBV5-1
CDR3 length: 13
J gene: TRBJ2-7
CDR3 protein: ASSLGTGGSYEQY

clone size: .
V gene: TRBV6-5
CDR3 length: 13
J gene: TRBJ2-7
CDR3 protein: ATAETDSPFYEQY